This is a list of T cell receptor beta chains from one sample in a study of T cells in Graves' hyperthyroidism and ophthalmopathy. Each CDR3 protein is one row after TCRdb ran MiXCR on the multiplex PCR reads. The sample contains approximately 720,000 distinct CDR3 sequences, around 20% of which appear only once. Sequencing was performed on blood. The receptors were sampled from a woman in her 50s with Graves' hyperthyroidism that later progressed to Graves' ophthalmopathy. CDR3s include the opening cysteine and the closing phenylalanine or tryptophan. The order of the fields is clone size, V gene, J gene, D gene, CDR3 protein, CDR3 DNA. D genes are given only for firm matches. Rows may omit the clone size; those that give it use once, few, many or a size class.

size: many; V: TRBV6-2/TRBV6-3; J: TRBJ2-7; D: NA; CDR3: CASSYTTRYEQYF; DNA: TGTGCCAGCAGTTACACTACACGATACGAGCAGTACTTC
size: NA; V: TRBV2; J: TRBJ2-5; D: NA; CDR3: CASNKGNQETQYF; DNA: TGTGCCAGCAATAAGGGAAACCAAGAGACCCAGTACTTC
size: few; V: TRBV7-9; J: TRBJ1-6; D: NA; CDR3: CASSLGGFNNSPLHF; DNA: TGTGCCAGCAGCTTGGGGGGCTTCAATAATTCACCCCTCCACTTT
size: NA; V: TRBV3-1; J: TRBJ1-6; D: TRBD1; CDR3: CASSLTGEGQVSSYNSPLHF; DNA: TGTGCCAGCAGCCTCACTGGGGAGGGACAGGTCTCCTCCTATAATTCACCCCTCCACTTT
size: many; V: TRBV5-1; J: TRBJ2-5; D: NA; CDR3: CASSMFGTNQETQYF; DNA: TGCGCCAGCAGCATGTTCGGGACCAACCAAGAGACCCAGTACTTC
size: NA; V: TRBV27; J: TRBJ1-5; D: NA; CDR3: CASSLVRGRQPQHF; DNA: TGTGCCAGCAGTTTGGTCAGGGGAAGACAGCCCCAGCATTTT
size: many; V: TRBV5-4; J: TRBJ2-1; D: NA; CDR3: CASSLVSRIEQFF; DNA: TGTGCCAGCAGCTTGGTGTCCAGGATCGAGCAGTTCTTC
size: few; V: TRBV30; J: TRBJ2-7; D: TRBD1; CDR3: CAWSPPRRTGESYEQYF; DNA: TGTGCCTGGAGCCCTCCCCGGAGGACAGGGGAGTCCTACGAGCAGTACTTC
size: NA; V: TRBV19; J: TRBJ1-5; D: NA; CDR3: CASSIVINSNQPQHF; DNA: TGTGCCAGTAGTATAGTCATAAATAGCAATCAGCCCCAGCATTTT
size: many; V: TRBV11-2; J: TRBJ1-1; D: NA; CDR3: CASKGEGTEAFF; DNA: TGTGCCAGTAAGGGGGAAGGAACTGAAGCTTTCTTT
size: few; V: TRBV6-6; J: TRBJ1-4; D: NA; CDR3: CASSYDLTRRGEKLFF; DNA: TGTGCCAGCAGTTACGACCTGACAAGACGGGGGGAAAAACTGTTTTTT
size: few; V: TRBV19; J: TRBJ1-6; D: TRBD1; CDR3: CASSIGTRDRNSPLHF; DNA: TGTGCCAGTAGTATAGGGACTCGGGACAGAAATTCACCCCTCCACTTT
size: many; V: TRBV29-1; J: TRBJ2-1; D: TRBD1; CDR3: CSVSAQGVDSGEQFF; DNA: TGCAGCGTCTCAGCCCAGGGGGTGGATTCTGGTGAGCAGTTCTTC
size: few; V: TRBV7-2; J: TRBJ1-4; D: NA; CDR3: CASSLHPGWDEKLFF; DNA: TGTGCCAGCAGCTTACATCCCGGGTGGGATGAAAAACTGTTTTTT
size: many; V: TRBV7-2; J: TRBJ2-7; D: TRBD2; CDR3: CASSLGTSSYEQYF; DNA: TGTGCCAGCAGCTTAGGGACTAGCTCCTACGAGCAGTACTTC
size: NA; V: TRBV6-1; J: TRBJ2-1; D: NA; CDR3: CASSERQGGEQFF; DNA: TGTGCCAGCAGTGAGCGGCAGGGTGGTGAGCAGTTCTTC
size: NA; V: TRBV3-1; J: TRBJ2-7; D: NA; CDR3: CASSQEGHEQYF; DNA: TGTGCCAGCAGCCAAGAGGGACACGAGCAGTACTTC
size: many; V: TRBV2; J: TRBJ1-2; D: NA; CDR3: CASIVLGGYTF; DNA: TGTGCCAGCATTGTATTGGGTGGCTACACCTTC
size: few; V: TRBV29-1; J: TRBJ1-1; D: NA; CDR3: CSVGEAVDTEAFF; DNA: TGCAGCGTTGGGGAGGCCGTTGACACTGAAGCTTTCTTT
size: once; V: TRBV7-6; J: TRBJ1-2; D: NA; CDR3: CASSSLQGPSGYTF; DNA: TGTGCCAGCAGCTCGTTACAGGGACCCTCTGGCTACACCTTC
size: NA; V: TRBV2; J: TRBJ2-7; D: NA; CDR3: CASGGTGTYEQYF; DNA: TGTGCCAGCGGGGGGACTGGGACCTACGAGCAGTACTTC
size: many; V: TRBV5-1; J: TRBJ2-5; D: NA; CDR3: CASSLGRGRQETQYF; DNA: TGCGCCAGCAGCCTGGGAAGGGGCAGGCAAGAGACCCAGTACTTC
size: many; V: TRBV5-1; J: TRBJ1-2; D: NA; CDR3: CASSLSQGGYGYTF; DNA: TGCGCCAGCAGCTTGTCCCAGGGCGGCTATGGCTACACCTTC
size: NA; V: TRBV9; J: TRBJ2-5; D: NA; CDR3: CASTTGTSTQETQYF; DNA: TGTGCCAGCACTACCGGGACTTCTACTCAAGAGACCCAGTACTTC
size: NA; V: TRBV20-1; J: TRBJ2-1; D: TRBD1; CDR3: CSARVQGPQDTGEQFF; DNA: TGCAGTGCTAGGGTACAGGGGCCGCAAGACACGGGTGAGCAGTTCTTC
size: few; V: TRBV6-1; J: TRBJ1-2; D: TRBD1; CDR3: CASSEYFSLTGEGPNYGYTF; DNA: TGTGCCAGCAGTGAATATTTTAGTTTGACAGGGGAAGGGCCTAACTATGGCTACACCTTC
size: many; V: TRBV7-2; J: TRBJ1-1; D: NA; CDR3: CASSSGVVFEAFF; DNA: TGTGCCAGCAGCTCCGGGGTCGTCTTCGAAGCTTTCTTT
size: NA; V: TRBV9; J: TRBJ1-3; D: TRBD1; CDR3: CASSGFGQGGSGNTIYF; DNA: TGTGCCAGCAGCGGTTTTGGGCAGGGGGGCTCTGGAAACACCATATATTTT